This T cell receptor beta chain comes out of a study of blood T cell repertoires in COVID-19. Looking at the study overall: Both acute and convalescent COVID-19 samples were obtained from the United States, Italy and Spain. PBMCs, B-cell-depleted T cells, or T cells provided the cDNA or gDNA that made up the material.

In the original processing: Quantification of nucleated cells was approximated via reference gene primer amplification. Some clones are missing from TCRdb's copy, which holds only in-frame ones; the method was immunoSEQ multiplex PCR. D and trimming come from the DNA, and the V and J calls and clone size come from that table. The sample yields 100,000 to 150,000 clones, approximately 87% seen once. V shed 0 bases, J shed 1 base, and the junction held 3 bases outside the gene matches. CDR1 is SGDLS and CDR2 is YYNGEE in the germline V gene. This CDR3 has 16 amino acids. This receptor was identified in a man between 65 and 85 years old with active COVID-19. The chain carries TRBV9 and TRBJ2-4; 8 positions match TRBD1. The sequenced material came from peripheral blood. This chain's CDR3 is CASSVDQGAAKNIQYF. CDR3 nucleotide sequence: TGTGCCAGCAGCGTAGACCAGGGGGCTGCCAAAAACATTCAGTACTTC.